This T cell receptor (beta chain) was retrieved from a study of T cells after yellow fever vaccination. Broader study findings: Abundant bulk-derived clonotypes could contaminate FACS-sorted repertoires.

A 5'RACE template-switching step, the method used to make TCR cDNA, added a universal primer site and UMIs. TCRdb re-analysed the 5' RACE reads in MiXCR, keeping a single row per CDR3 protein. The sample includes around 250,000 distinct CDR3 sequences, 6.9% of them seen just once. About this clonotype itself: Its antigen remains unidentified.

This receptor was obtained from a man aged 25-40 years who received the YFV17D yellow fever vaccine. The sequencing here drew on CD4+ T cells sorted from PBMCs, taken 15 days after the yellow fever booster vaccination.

The CDR3, as DNA: TGTGCCAGCAGCTTAGATGCGGACTACGGACTGTTTTTT. Amino acids: CASSLDADYGLFF. The chain links TRBV7-2 to TRBJ1-4; D is unresolved. The CDR3 has 13 amino acids. Germline-derived CDR1 and CDR2 are SGHTA and FQGNSA. V lost 1 base to trimming and J lost 13 bases, with 13 bases between them.